This TCR beta chain was sequenced for a study of blood T cell repertoires in COVID-19. Study summary: PBMCs, B-cell-depleted T cells, or T cells were the source of the cDNA or gDNA that made up the material.

Recruitment covered over 20 US areas and drew participants whose ages spanned roughly 18 to 100 years. Self-reported history from a screening survey and questionnaire set each donor's cohort. In the original processing: From reference gene primer amplification, estimates of nucleated cell counts were derived. Here immunoSEQ multiplex PCR was the method, and the copy in TCRdb shows in-frame clones only, minus some. Clone size and the V and J calls come from that table; the DNA yielded D and trimming. Found here are approximately 170,000 clones, approximately 84% of them singletons; the top ten hold about 3.5%. Sequences were obtained from PBMCs or T cells enriched from blood (not recorded which). The receptor's source is a woman aged 25 to 39 who had recovered from COVID-19.

DNA for the CDR3: TGTGCCAGCAGTTCCGGGAGCACTGGTGCCTACGAGCAGTACTTC. It is translated as CASSSGSTGAYEQYF. J is TRBJ2-7 and V is TRBV6-5; possibly TRBD2 for D (6 bases). This CDR3 is 15 amino acids long. Germline V gene data show CDR1 as MNHEY and CDR2 as SVGAGI. V was trimmed by 4 bases and J by 2 bases, leaving 15 bases between them.